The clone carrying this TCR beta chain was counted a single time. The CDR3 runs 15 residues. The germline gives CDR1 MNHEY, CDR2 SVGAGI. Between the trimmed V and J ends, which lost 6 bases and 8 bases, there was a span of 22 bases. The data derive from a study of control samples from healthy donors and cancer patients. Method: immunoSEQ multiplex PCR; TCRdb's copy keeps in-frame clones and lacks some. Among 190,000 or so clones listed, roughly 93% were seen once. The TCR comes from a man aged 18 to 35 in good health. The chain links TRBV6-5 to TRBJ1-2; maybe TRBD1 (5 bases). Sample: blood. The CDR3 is CASRAGRVAGVGYTF. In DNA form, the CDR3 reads TGTGCCAGCAGAGCGGGCAGGGTGGCGGGAGTAGGCTACACCTTC.